This TCR beta chain is from a study of cytomegalovirus exposure and HLA in healthy donors. This PCR relied on a set of 60 Vbeta primers and 13 Jbeta primers. Libraries were prepared by immunoSEQ multiplex PCR; TCRdb keeps only in-frame clonotypes and omits some of them. The table has more than 40,000 clones, 45% to 60% seen once; the top ten hold 5% to 6.5%. The CDR3 has 16 residues. Per germline, CDR1 SGHTA and CDR2 FQGNSA. The V and J ends lost 0 bases and 1 base, in that order; junction bases with no gene match: 3. The rearrangement uses TRBV7-2 and TRBJ2-5; 9 nucleotides align to TRBD2. The sample taken for sequencing was PBMCs. This TCR came from a man aged 60 to 75 in good health and CMV-seronegative. CDR3 in DNA: TGTGCCAGCAGCTTAGCTGGCGGGAGGGCCCAAGAGACCCAGTACTTC. It yields the protein CASSLAGGRAQETQYF.